What follows describes a single TCR beta chain. The antigen is not known. The primer mix had 60 Vbeta and 13 Jbeta primers. Measured with immunoSEQ multiplex PCR; TCRdb has only the in-frame clones, and not every one. The table has about 82,000 clones, about nine tenths seen once. The source of the sample is a study of cytomegalovirus exposure and HLA in healthy donors. Study-level results: The authors later found most CMV-associated TCR beta chains appeared HLA-restricted. Researchers counted 164 TCR beta chains as cytomegalovirus-associated. The study found most TCR sequences rare, yet found some public TCRs in many donors.

The sequencing sample was made of PBMCs. The origin of this receptor is a man aged 18 to 29 in good health and CMV-seronegative.

In DNA, the CDR3 is TGTGCCAGTACCGATCGGAGTGGCTACACCTTC. Protein: CASTDRSGYTF. This chain links TRBV19 with TRBJ1-2; no reliable D call. In germline, CDR1 is LNHDA, CDR2 SQIVND (reference sequence). The CDR3 spans 11 residues. V dropped 7 bases and J dropped 7 bases, with 10 bases sitting between them.